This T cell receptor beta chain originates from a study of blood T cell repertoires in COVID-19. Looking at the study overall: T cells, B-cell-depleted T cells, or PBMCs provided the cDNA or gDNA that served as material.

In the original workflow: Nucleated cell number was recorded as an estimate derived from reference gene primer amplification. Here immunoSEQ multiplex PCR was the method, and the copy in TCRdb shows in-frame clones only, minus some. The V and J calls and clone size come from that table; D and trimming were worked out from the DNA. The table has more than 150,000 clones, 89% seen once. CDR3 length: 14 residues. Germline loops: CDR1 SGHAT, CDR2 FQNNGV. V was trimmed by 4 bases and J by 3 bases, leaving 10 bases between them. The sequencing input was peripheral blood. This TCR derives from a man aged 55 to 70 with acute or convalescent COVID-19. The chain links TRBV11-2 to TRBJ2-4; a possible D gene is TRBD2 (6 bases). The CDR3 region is CASSSSGDKNIQYF. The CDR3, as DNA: TGTGCCAGCAGCTCCTCGGGGGACAAAAACATTCAGTACTTC.